This TCR beta chain is drawn from a study of CD8 T cells in Susac syndrome. The V gene's germline CDR1 is MGHRA and CDR2 YSYEKL. The CDR3 runs 16 residues. V shed 1 base, J shed 7 bases, and the junction held 9 bases outside the gene matches. RNA, at about 0.45 to 1 ug, was reverse transcribed with random hexamers. TCRdb itself ran the immunoSEQ multiplex PCR reads through MiXCR, one entry per CDR3 protein. The table has about 81,000 distinct CDR3 sequences, 94% seen once. This receptor was identified in a human donor with Susac syndrome. The chain is built from TRBV4-1 and TRBJ2-5; 10 bases are shared with TRBD1. Sequencing was performed on CD8+ T cells from PBMCs. The DNA of the CDR3 is TGCGCCAGCAGCCAAGGACAGGGGGCTTTAGAGTCGACCCAGTACTTC. Protein product: CASSQGQGALESTQYF.